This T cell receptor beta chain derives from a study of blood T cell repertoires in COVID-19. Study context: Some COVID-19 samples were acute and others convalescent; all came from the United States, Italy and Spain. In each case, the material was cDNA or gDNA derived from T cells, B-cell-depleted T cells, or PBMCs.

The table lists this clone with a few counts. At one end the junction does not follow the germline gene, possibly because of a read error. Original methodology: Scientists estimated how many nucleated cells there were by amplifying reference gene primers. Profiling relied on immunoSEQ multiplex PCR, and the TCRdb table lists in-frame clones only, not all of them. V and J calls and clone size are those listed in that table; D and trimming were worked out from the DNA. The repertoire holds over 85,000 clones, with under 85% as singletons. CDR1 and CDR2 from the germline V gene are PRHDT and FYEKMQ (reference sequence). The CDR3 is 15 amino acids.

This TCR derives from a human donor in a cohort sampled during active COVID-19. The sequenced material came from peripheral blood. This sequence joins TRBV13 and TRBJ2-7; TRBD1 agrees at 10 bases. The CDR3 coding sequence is TGTGCCAGCAGCGTAGGGGGACAGGGGACCTACGAGCAGTACTTC. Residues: CASSVGGQGTYEQYF.